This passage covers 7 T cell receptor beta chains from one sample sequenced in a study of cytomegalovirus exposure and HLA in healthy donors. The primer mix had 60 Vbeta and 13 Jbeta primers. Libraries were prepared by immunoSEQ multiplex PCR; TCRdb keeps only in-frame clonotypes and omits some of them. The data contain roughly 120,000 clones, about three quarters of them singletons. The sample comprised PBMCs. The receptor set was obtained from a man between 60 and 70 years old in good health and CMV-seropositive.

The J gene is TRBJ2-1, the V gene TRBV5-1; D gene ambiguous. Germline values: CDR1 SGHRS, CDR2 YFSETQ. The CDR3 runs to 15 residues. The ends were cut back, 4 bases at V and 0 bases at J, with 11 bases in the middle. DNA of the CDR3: TGCGCCAGCAGCACTCGGTCGAGCTCCTACAATGAGCAGTTCTTC. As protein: CASSTRSSSYNEQFF.

The chain's CDR3 is CASSIRGLAYGYTF. In DNA form, the CDR3 reads TGTGCCAGTAGTATACGGGGTTTGGCCTATGGCTACACCTTC. This sequence joins TRBV19 and TRBJ1-2; D gene ambiguous. CDR1 is LNHDA, CDR2 SQIVND, per germline (reference sequence). Deletions cut 2 bases from V and 4 bases from J, with 11 bases between. The CDR3 contains 14 residues. The variable domain in full, completed from reference TRBV19 and TRBJ1-2, reads DGGITQSPKYLFRKEGQNVTLSCEQNLNHDAMYWYRQDPGQGLRLIYYSQIVNDFQKGDIAEGYSVSREKKESFPLTVTSAQKNPTAFYLCASSIRGLAYGYTFGSGTRLTVV.

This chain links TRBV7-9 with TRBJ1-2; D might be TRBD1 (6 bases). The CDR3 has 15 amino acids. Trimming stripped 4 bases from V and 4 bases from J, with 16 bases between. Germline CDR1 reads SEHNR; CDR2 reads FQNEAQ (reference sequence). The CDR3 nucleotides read TGTGCCAGCAGCTCCCACCAGGGGCGAGTCTATGGCTACACCTTC. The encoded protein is CASSSHQGRVYGYTF. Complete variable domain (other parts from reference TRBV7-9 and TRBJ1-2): DTGVSQNPRHKITKRGQNVTFRCDPISEHNRLYWYRQTLGQGPEFLTYFQNEAQLEKSRLLSDRFSAERPKGSFSTLEIQRTEQGDSAMYLCASSSHQGRVYGYTFGSGTRLTVV.

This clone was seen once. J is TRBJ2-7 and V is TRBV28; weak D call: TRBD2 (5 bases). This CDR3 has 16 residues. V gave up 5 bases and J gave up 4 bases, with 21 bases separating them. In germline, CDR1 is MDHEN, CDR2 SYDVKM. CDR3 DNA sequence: TGTGCCAGCAGTCCCTCGGACCCCAGGAGGTTTTACGAGCAGTACTTC. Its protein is CASSPSDPRRFYEQYF.

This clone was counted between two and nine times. DNA for the CDR3: TGTGCCTGGAGCCGAGACAGTAACACTGAAGCTTTCTTT. This translates into CAWSRDSNTEAFF. This sequence joins TRBV30 and TRBJ1-1; D might be TRBD1 (5 bases). Germline CDR1 GTSNPN, CDR2 SVGIG (reference sequence). Trimming removed 3 bases at V and 2 bases at J, with 10 bases between. The CDR3 is made up of 13 amino acids.

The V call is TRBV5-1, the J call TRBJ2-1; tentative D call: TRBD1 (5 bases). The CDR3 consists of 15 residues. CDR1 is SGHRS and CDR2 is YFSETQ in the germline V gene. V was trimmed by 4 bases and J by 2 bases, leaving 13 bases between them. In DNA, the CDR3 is TGCGCCAGCAGCCCACAGGTAGGGACCTACAATGAGCAGTTCTTC. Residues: CASSPQVGTYNEQFF.

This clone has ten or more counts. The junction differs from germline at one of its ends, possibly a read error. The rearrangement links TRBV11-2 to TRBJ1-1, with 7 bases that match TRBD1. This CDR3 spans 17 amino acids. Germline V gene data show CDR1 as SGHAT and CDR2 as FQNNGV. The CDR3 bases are TGTGCCAGCAGCTTAGATCAAGGGGCCAGGGGGAACTCTGAAGCTTTCTTT. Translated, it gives CASSLDQGARGNSEAFF.